What follows describes a single T cell receptor (beta chain). Libraries were prepared by immunoSEQ multiplex PCR; TCRdb keeps only in-frame clonotypes and omits some of them. The sample includes approximately 38,000 clones, about 91% of them seen just once. This record belongs to a study of blood T cell repertoires in COVID-19. The V segment lost 6 bases and the J segment 2 bases; nucleotides outside the gene matches: 4. The length of the CDR3 is 14 residues. Germline V gene lookup returns CDR1 MNHEY and CDR2 SVGAGI. The rearrangement uses TRBV6-5 and TRBJ1-3, with 7 positions matching TRBD1. Sequenced material: peripheral blood. This sequence was found in a human donor in a cohort sampled during active COVID-19. This CDR3 is CASSTGVAGNTIYF. The CDR3 bases are TGTGCCAGCAGCACAGGGGTCGCTGGAAACACCATATATTTT.